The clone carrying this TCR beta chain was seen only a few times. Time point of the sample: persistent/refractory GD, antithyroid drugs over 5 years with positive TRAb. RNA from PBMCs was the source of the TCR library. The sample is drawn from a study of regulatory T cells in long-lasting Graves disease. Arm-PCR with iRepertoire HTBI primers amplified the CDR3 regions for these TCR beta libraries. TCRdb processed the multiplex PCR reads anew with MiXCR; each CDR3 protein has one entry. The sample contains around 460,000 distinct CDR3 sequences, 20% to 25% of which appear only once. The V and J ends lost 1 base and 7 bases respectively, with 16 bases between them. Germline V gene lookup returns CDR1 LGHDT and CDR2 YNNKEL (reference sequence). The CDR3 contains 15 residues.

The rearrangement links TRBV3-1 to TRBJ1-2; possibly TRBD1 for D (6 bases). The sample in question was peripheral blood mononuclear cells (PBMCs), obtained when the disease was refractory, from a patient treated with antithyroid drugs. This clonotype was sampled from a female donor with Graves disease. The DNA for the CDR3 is TGTGCCAGCAGCCAAGGGGGGCAGGGGACCTTTGGCTACACCTTC. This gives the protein CASSQGGQGTFGYTF.